This T cell receptor (beta chain) was profiled in a study of blood T cell repertoires in COVID-19. Overall study context: Researchers got acute and convalescent COVID-19 samples from the United States, Italy and Spain. T cells, B-cell-depleted T cells, or PBMCs supplied cDNA or gDNA.

In the study's own analysis: Reference gene primer amplification yielded estimated nucleated cell counts. The method was immunoSEQ multiplex PCR; TCRdb's version includes in-frame clones alone and lacks a portion of them. D and trimming were read from the DNA, whereas the V and J calls and clone size are those reported in that table. The table records around 93,000 clones, around nine tenths of them present only once. V was clipped by 2 bases and J by 2 bases; unmatched bases: 6. Per germline, CDR1 SGHTA and CDR2 FQGNSA. This CDR3 is 17 amino acids long. The TCR comes from an elderly man with acute or convalescent COVID-19. The sequenced material came from peripheral blood. The rearrangement joins TRBV7-2 to TRBJ2-7, with TRBD2 identical over 13 bases. CDR3 amino acids: CASSLRTSGSFPYEQYF. The CDR3 DNA is TGTGCCAGCAGCTTAAGGACTAGCGGGAGTTTCCCCTACGAGCAGTACTTC. The full variable domain, completed using reference TRBV7-2 and TRBJ2-7, is GAGVSQSPSNKVTEKGKDVELRCDPISGHTALYWYRQSLGQGLEFLIYFQGNSAPDKSGLPSDRFSAERTGGSVSTLTIQRTQQEDSAVYLCASSLRTSGSFPYEQYFGPGTRLTVT.